What follows are 8 T cell receptor beta chains derived from one specimen sequenced in a study of blood T cell repertoires in COVID-19. Generated by immunoSEQ multiplex PCR, the TCRdb table keeps only in-frame clones and is missing some. The table includes some 140,000 clones, 70% to 80% detected once. Sequencing used peripheral blood. These receptor sequences come from a man aged 55 to 70 with acute or convalescent COVID-19.

This clone was observed once. The chain couples TRBV3-1 (or the pseudogene TRBV3-2) to TRBJ2-1, with D unresolved. The CDR3 runs 11 residues. Germline V gives CDR1 LGHDT, CDR2 YNNKEL (reference sequence). Trimming left V 4 bases short and J 5 bases short, with 3 bases between. CDR3 coding DNA: TGTGCCAGCAGCCTTAACAATGAGCAGTTCTTC. This encodes CASSLNNEQFF.

This clone was seen a few times. This chain links TRBV9 with TRBJ1-1; possibly TRBD1 for D (6 bases). Trimming pared 0 bases from V and 7 bases from J, leaving 10 bases between. Germline loops: CDR1 SGDLS, CDR2 YYNGEE. The CDR3 has 13 residues. The CDR3 coding sequence is TGTGCCAGCAGCGTAGACAGGGAAGATGAAGCTTTCTTT. Protein product: CASSVDREDEAFF.

The chain joins TRBV20-1 to TRBJ1-2; D unresolved. V was trimmed by 7 bases and J by 4 bases, leaving 10 bases between them. From germline, CDR1 is DFQATT and CDR2 SNEGSKA (reference sequence). There are 11 residues in the CDR3. The DNA of the CDR3 is TGCAGTGATCCCGCGTCCTATGGCTACACCTTC. This gives the protein CSDPASYGYTF.

The chain carries TRBV7-3 and TRBJ1-2, with D perhaps matching TRBD1 (6 bases). CDR3 length: 13 residues. Germline V gene sequence: CDR1 SGHTA, CDR2 FQGTGA. With 5 bases removed from V and 3 bases from J, the gap between germline ends came to 10 bases. The CDR3 coding sequence is TGTGCCAGCAGCCTAGGGGGGGACTATGGCTACACCTTC. This translates into CASSLGGDYGYTF.

In this sample, this clone turned up once. J is TRBJ1-2 and V is TRBV4-1; D gene unclear. The CDR3 is 14 amino acids. Germline values: CDR1 MGHRA, CDR2 YSYEKL. V lost 1 base and J lost 5, with 11 bases in between. The DNA for the CDR3 is TGCGCCAGCAGCCAAGTAACACAGAGATATGGCTACACCTTC. It is translated as CASSQVTQRYGYTF.

V is TRBV4-3 and J is TRBJ2-1, with D perhaps matching TRBD2 (6 bases). Germline CDR1 is LGHNA and CDR2 is YSLEER. CDR3 length equals 14 residues. The germline V and J ends were trimmed by 0 bases and 10 bases, with 13 bases remaining between them. CDR3 nucleotides: TGCGCCAGCAGCCAAGATTCTGGGACTGACGAGCAGTTCTTC. Amino acids: CASSQDSGTDEQFF.

This chain joins TRBV6-5 and TRBJ2-1; 7 bases match TRBD1. The CDR3 has 13 residues. J was trimmed by 10 bases and V by 4 bases; bases with no gene match: 7. Looked up from germline, CDR1 is MNHEY and CDR2 is SVGAGI. CDR3 amino acids: CASSWDLRGEQFF. CDR3 coding DNA: TGTGCCAGCAGTTGGGACCTCAGGGGGGAGCAGTTCTTC.

The chain employs TRBV7-9 and TRBJ1-6, with 12 nucleotides matching TRBD1. CDR3 length: 16 amino acids. Germline CDR1 and CDR2: SEHNR and FQNEAQ (reference sequence). Trimming removed 6 bases from V and 8 bases from J; junction bases left unmatched: 8. CDR3 nucleotide sequence: TGTGCCAGCAGGTATTCCGGGACAGGGGGCGATTCACCCCTCCACTTT. Translating it yields CASRYSGTGGDSPLHF.